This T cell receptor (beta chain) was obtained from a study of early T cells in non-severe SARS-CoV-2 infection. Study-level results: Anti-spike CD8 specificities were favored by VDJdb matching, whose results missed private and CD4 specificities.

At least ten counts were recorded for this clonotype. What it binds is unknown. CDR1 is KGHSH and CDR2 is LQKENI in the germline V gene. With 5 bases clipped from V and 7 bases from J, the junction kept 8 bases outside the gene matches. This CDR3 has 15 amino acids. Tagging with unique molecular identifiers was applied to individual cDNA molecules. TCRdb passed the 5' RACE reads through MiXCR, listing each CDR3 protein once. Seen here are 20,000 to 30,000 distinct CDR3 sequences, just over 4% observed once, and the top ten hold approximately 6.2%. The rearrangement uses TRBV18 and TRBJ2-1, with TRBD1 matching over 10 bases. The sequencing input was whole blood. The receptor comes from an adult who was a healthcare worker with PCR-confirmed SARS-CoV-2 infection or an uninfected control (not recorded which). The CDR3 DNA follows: TGTGCCAGCTCATTCGGACAGGGGGGTATTAATGAGCAGTTCTTC. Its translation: CASSFGQGGINEQFF.